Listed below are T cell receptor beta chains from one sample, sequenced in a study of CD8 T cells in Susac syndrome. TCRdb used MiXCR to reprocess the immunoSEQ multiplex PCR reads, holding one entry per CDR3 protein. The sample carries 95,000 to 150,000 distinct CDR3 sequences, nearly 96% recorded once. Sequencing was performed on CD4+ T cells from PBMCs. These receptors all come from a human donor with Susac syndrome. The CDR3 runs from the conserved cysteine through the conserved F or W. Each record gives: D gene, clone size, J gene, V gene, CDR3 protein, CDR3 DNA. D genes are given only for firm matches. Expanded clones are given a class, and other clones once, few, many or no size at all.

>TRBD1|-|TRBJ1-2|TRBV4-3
CASSQRGLQGYGYTF
TGCGCCAGCAGCCAACGGGGACTACAGGGGTATGGCTACACCTTC
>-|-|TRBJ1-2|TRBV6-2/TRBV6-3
CASSPQGVYGYTF
TGTGCCAGCAGTCCACAGGGAGTCTATGGCTACACCTTC
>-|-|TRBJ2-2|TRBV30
CAWSPGVNTGELFF
TGTGCCTGGAGCCCAGGGGTGAACACCGGGGAGCTGTTTTTT
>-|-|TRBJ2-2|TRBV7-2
CASTQTRNTGELFF
TGTGCCAGCACCCAAACCCGGAACACCGGGGAGCTGTTTTTT
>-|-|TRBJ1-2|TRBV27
CASRGSWSGYTF
TGTGCCAGCAGGGGCTCCTGGTCTGGCTACACCTTC
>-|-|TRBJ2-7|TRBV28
CASSQPYEQYF
TGTGCCAGCAGTCAGCCCTACGAGCAGTACTTC
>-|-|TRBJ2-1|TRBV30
CAWSGPRIGLEQFF
TGTGCCTGGAGTGGACCCCGTATCGGCCTTGAGCAGTTCTTC
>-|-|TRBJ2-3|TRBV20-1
CSATDSTKGTDTQYF
TGCAGTGCTACCGACAGCACGAAGGGGACAGATACGCAGTATTTT
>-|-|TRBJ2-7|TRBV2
CASYSPGRPAYEQYF
TGTGCCAGCTACTCCCCGGGGCGTCCAGCGTACGAGCAGTACTTC
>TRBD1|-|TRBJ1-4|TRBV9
CASSVDRGLEKLFF
TGTGCCAGCAGCGTGGACAGGGGGCTTGAAAAACTGTTTTTT
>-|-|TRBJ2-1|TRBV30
CAWSVTQRTEQFF
TGTGCCTGGAGTGTAACCCAAAGGACTGAGCAGTTCTTC
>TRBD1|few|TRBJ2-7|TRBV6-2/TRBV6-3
CASRGDRARTYEQYF
TGTGCCAGCAGAGGGGACAGGGCAAGGACCTACGAGCAGTACTTC
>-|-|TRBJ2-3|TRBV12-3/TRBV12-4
CASSLRNRPSQYF
TGTGCCAGCAGTTTACGAAACAGGCCCTCTCAGTATTTT
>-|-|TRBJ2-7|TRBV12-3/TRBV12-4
CASSLGDSSYEQYF
TGTGCCAGCAGTTTGGGGGACTCCTCCTACGAGCAGTACTTC
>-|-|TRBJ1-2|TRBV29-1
CSVEKQGVYGYTF
TGCAGCGTTGAAAAGCAGGGAGTTTATGGCTACACCTTC
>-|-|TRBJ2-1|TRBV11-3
CASSPTYRDINEQFF
TGTGCCAGCAGCCCCACTTACCGGGACATTAATGAGCAGTTCTTC
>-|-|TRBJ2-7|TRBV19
CASGARDMPYEQYF
TGTGCCAGTGGGGCTCGGGACATGCCCTACGAGCAGTACTTC
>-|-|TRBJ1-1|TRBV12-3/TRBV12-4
CASSFGTEAFF
TGTGCCAGCAGTTTCGGGACTGAAGCTTTCTTT
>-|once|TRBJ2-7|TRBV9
CASSVEYSGLAGEQYF
TGTGCCAGCAGCGTAGAGTATAGCGGCCTAGCTGGGGAGCAGTACTTC
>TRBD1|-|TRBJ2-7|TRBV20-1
CSARRGQAHEQYF
TGCAGTGCTAGGAGGGGGCAGGCCCACGAGCAGTACTTC
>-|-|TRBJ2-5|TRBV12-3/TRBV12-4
CASSSRQETQYF
TGTGCCAGCAGTTCCCGGCAAGAGACCCAGTACTTC
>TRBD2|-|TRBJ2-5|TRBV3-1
CASSLMTSGSGAETQYF
TGTGCCAGCAGCCTGATGACTAGCGGGAGTGGTGCAGAGACCCAGTACTTC
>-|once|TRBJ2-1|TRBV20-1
CSARDGRYNEQFF
TGCAGTGCTAGAGATGGACGGTACAATGAGCAGTTCTTC
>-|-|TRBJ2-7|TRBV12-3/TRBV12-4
CASSLEPSYEQYF
TGTGCCAGCAGTTTAGAGCCGTCGTACGAGCAGTACTTC
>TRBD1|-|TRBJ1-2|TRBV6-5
CASSRGQGNYGYTF
TGTGCCAGCAGCCGGGGACAGGGGAACTATGGCTACACCTTC
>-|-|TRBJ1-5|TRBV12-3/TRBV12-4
CASSLRGNQPQHF
TGTGCCAGCAGTTTAAGAGGAAATCAGCCCCAGCATTTT
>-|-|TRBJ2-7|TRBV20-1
CSAEDRAMGQYF
TGCAGTGCCGAGGACAGAGCTATGGGGCAGTACTTC
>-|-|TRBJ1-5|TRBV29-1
CSVAQSPNQPQHF
TGCAGCGTGGCTCAGTCCCCTAATCAGCCCCAGCATTTT
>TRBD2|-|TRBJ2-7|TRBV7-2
CASSPTSVAEQYF
TGTGCCAGCAGCCCAACTAGCGTTGCCGAGCAGTACTTC
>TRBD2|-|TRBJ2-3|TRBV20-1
CSAPPSGERPDTQYF
TGCAGTGCCCCGCCCAGCGGGGAGCGTCCAGATACGCAGTATTTT
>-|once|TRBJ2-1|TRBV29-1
CSVEGRKYTSTYNEQFF
TGCAGCGTTGAAGGTAGAAAGTACACATCAACCTACAATGAGCAGTTCTTC
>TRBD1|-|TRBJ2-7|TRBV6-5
CATSDRDSYEQYF
TGTGCCACCTCGGACAGGGACTCCTACGAGCAGTACTTC
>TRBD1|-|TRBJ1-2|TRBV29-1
CSVEGTGGYGYTF
TGCAGCGTTGAAGGTACAGGGGGCTATGGCTACACCTTC
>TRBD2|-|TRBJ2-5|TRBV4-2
CASSQERSTSGPETQYF
TGTGCCAGCAGCCAAGAAAGGTCGACTAGCGGGCCAGAGACCCAGTACTTC
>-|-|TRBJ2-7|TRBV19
CASSARDFVHEQYF
TGTGCCAGTAGTGCCCGGGACTTTGTCCACGAGCAGTACTTC